These T cell receptor beta chains were read from a single sample in a study of regulatory T cells in long-lasting Graves disease. TCRdb recomputed calls from the multiplex PCR reads with MiXCR, one row per CDR3 protein. The sample records 350,000 to 400,000 distinct CDR3 sequences, 15% to 19% being singletons. The starting material was peripheral blood mononuclear cells (PBMCs), obtained at new diagnosis, from a patient treated with antithyroid drugs. All receptors come from a female donor with Graves disease. The CDR3 runs from the conserved cysteine through the conserved F or W. The order of the fields is D gene, clone size, J gene, V gene, CDR3 protein, CDR3 DNA. D genes are given only for firm matches. Clone size is shown for a subset of rows, as once, few, many or a class of expanded clone.

d_call: -; clone_size: many; j_call: TRBJ2-2; v_call: TRBV5-1; cdr3_aa: CASSLGTDTGELFF; cdr3_nt: TGCGCCAGCAGCTTGGGAACCGATACCGGGGAGCTGTTTTTT
d_call: -; clone_size: -; j_call: TRBJ2-5; v_call: TRBV6-2/TRBV6-3; cdr3_aa: CASSRARGFETQYF; cdr3_nt: TGTGCCAGCAGTAGGGCCAGGGGCTTCGAGACCCAGTACTTC
d_call: -; clone_size: many; j_call: TRBJ2-7; v_call: TRBV6-5; cdr3_aa: CASSYSIRPVSYEQYF; cdr3_nt: TGTGCCAGCAGTTACTCGATTCGTCCAGTCTCCTACGAGCAGTACTTC
d_call: TRBD2; clone_size: many; j_call: TRBJ2-1; v_call: TRBV20-1; cdr3_aa: CSAPDGAGGRNEQFF; cdr3_nt: TGCAGTGCACCAGACGGGGCGGGGGGGCGCAATGAGCAGTTCTTC
d_call: TRBD2; clone_size: many; j_call: TRBJ2-1; v_call: TRBV6-2/TRBV6-3; cdr3_aa: CASSGGESGNEQFF; cdr3_nt: TGTGCCAGCAGTGGGGGGGAGAGCGGAAATGAGCAGTTCTTC
d_call: TRBD2; clone_size: many; j_call: TRBJ2-3; v_call: TRBV29-1; cdr3_aa: CSVWGLAGGGDTQYF; cdr3_nt: TGCAGCGTTTGGGGACTAGCGGGAGGAGGAGATACGCAGTATTTT
d_call: -; clone_size: many; j_call: TRBJ1-5; v_call: TRBV2; cdr3_aa: CASQERNNQPQHF; cdr3_nt: TGTGCCAGCCAGGAGCGGAACAATCAGCCCCAGCATTTT
d_call: TRBD1; clone_size: -; j_call: TRBJ2-2; v_call: TRBV2; cdr3_aa: CASTLGTGGTGELFF; cdr3_nt: TGTGCCAGCACCCTAGGGACAGGAGGCACCGGGGAGCTGTTTTTT
d_call: -; clone_size: many; j_call: TRBJ1-1; v_call: TRBV11-2; cdr3_aa: CASSFRVDTEAFF; cdr3_nt: TGTGCCAGCAGCTTCAGGGTTGACACTGAAGCTTTCTTT
d_call: -; clone_size: few; j_call: TRBJ2-6; v_call: TRBV10-3; cdr3_aa: CATGGETNSGANVLTF; cdr3_nt: TGTGCCACCGGAGGGGAAACTAACTCTGGGGCCAACGTCCTGACTTTC
d_call: -; clone_size: many; j_call: TRBJ2-1; v_call: TRBV7-9; cdr3_aa: CASSLDWGNEQFF; cdr3_nt: TGTGCCAGCAGCTTAGATTGGGGCAATGAGCAGTTCTTC
d_call: -; clone_size: many; j_call: TRBJ1-3; v_call: TRBV11-2; cdr3_aa: CASSLGGGYTGNTIYF; cdr3_nt: TGTGCCAGCAGCTTAGGAGGGGGATATACTGGAAACACCATATATTTT
d_call: -; clone_size: many; j_call: TRBJ2-1; v_call: TRBV20-1; cdr3_aa: CSASIGRIHNEQFF; cdr3_nt: TGCAGTGCTAGTATCGGTAGGATTCACAATGAGCAGTTCTTC
d_call: -; clone_size: many; j_call: TRBJ1-3; v_call: TRBV10-3; cdr3_aa: CAISKGTRNTIYF; cdr3_nt: TGTGCCATCAGTAAGGGAACGAGAAACACCATATATTTT
d_call: -; clone_size: -; j_call: TRBJ2-1; v_call: TRBV20-1; cdr3_aa: CSARDSYHNEQFF; cdr3_nt: TGCAGTGCTAGAGATTCCTACCACAATGAGCAGTTCTTC
d_call: -; clone_size: many; j_call: TRBJ2-5; v_call: TRBV20-1; cdr3_aa: CSAGGGQQETQYF; cdr3_nt: TGCAGTGCTGGGGGGGGACAGCAAGAGACCCAGTACTTC
d_call: -; clone_size: many; j_call: TRBJ1-6; v_call: TRBV7-2; cdr3_aa: CASTVLGGPLHF; cdr3_nt: TGTGCCAGCACCGTATTGGGCGGACCCCTCCACTTT
d_call: -; clone_size: many; j_call: TRBJ1-1; v_call: TRBV5-6; cdr3_aa: CASSLLNRVANTEAFF; cdr3_nt: TGTGCCAGCAGCTTGTTGAATAGGGTCGCGAACACTGAAGCTTTCTTT
d_call: -; clone_size: -; j_call: TRBJ2-3; v_call: TRBV6-1; cdr3_aa: CAIHTDTQYF; cdr3_nt: TGTGCCATCCACACAGATACGCAGTATTTT
d_call: -; clone_size: many; j_call: TRBJ2-3; v_call: TRBV7-2; cdr3_aa: CASSTNRESTDTQYF; cdr3_nt: TGTGCCAGCAGCACTAACAGGGAGAGCACAGATACGCAGTATTTT
d_call: -; clone_size: many; j_call: TRBJ1-2; v_call: TRBV12-3/TRBV12-4; cdr3_aa: CASSPPFWDYGYTF; cdr3_nt: TGTGCCAGCAGTCCACCGTTTTGGGACTATGGCTACACCTTC
d_call: -; clone_size: many; j_call: TRBJ2-1; v_call: TRBV6-5; cdr3_aa: CASSYALGRQARDNEQFF; cdr3_nt: TGTGCCAGCAGTTACGCCCTCGGTCGACAGGCAAGGGACAATGAGCAGTTCTTC
d_call: TRBD1; clone_size: many; j_call: TRBJ2-2; v_call: TRBV27; cdr3_aa: CASSSTTGFLTGELFF; cdr3_nt: TGTGCCAGCAGTTCCACGACAGGGTTTTTAACCGGGGAGCTGTTTTTT
d_call: TRBD1; clone_size: -; j_call: TRBJ1-6; v_call: TRBV10-3; cdr3_aa: CATRTGGQNSPLHF; cdr3_nt: TGTGCCACCAGAACAGGGGGCCAGAATTCACCCCTCCACTTT
d_call: -; clone_size: -; j_call: TRBJ2-2; v_call: TRBV5-1; cdr3_aa: CASSFQRELFF; cdr3_nt: TGCGCCAGCAGCTTCCAGCGGGAGCTGTTTTTT
d_call: -; clone_size: many; j_call: TRBJ2-1; v_call: TRBV30; cdr3_aa: CACDEGTYNEQFF; cdr3_nt: TGTGCCTGCGACGAGGGGACCTACAATGAGCAGTTCTTC
d_call: TRBD1; clone_size: many; j_call: TRBJ1-2; v_call: TRBV27; cdr3_aa: CASSLRTGPIDGYTF; cdr3_nt: TGTGCCAGCAGTCTCCGGACAGGGCCCATTGATGGCTACACCTTC
d_call: -; clone_size: many; j_call: TRBJ2-3; v_call: TRBV12-3/TRBV12-4; cdr3_aa: CASNSGGTDTQYF; cdr3_nt: TGTGCCAGCAACTCGGGGGGCACAGATACGCAGTATTTT
d_call: -; clone_size: few; j_call: TRBJ2-6; v_call: TRBV19; cdr3_aa: CASSRGGANVLTF; cdr3_nt: TGTGCCAGTAGCCGAGGTGGGGCCAACGTCCTGACTTTC
d_call: -; clone_size: many; j_call: TRBJ2-1; v_call: TRBV12-3/TRBV12-4; cdr3_aa: CASSLGAGLSYNEQFF; cdr3_nt: TGTGCCAGCAGTTTAGGGGCGGGACTTTCCTACAATGAGCAGTTCTTC
d_call: -; clone_size: -; j_call: TRBJ2-5; v_call: TRBV24-1; cdr3_aa: CATSDPISGGVETQYF; cdr3_nt: TGTGCCACCAGTGATCCTATCTCGGGTGGTGTGGAGACCCAGTACTTC
d_call: -; clone_size: many; j_call: TRBJ2-5; v_call: TRBV30; cdr3_aa: CAWSSGQTQYF; cdr3_nt: TGTGCCTGGTCCTCTGGGCAGACCCAGTACTTC
d_call: -; clone_size: many; j_call: TRBJ2-1; v_call: TRBV2; cdr3_aa: CASAVLSSYNEQFF; cdr3_nt: TGTGCCAGCGCTGTACTGAGCTCCTACAATGAGCAGTTCTTC
d_call: TRBD1; clone_size: many; j_call: TRBJ1-1; v_call: TRBV5-6; cdr3_aa: CASSYDRGAEAFF; cdr3_nt: TGTGCCAGCAGCTATGACAGGGGCGCTGAAGCTTTCTTT
d_call: -; clone_size: many; j_call: TRBJ1-2; v_call: TRBV5-4; cdr3_aa: CASSRAGDYGYTF; cdr3_nt: TGTGCCAGCAGCCGAGCAGGGGACTATGGCTACACCTTC
d_call: -; clone_size: many; j_call: TRBJ2-7; v_call: TRBV6-1; cdr3_aa: CASRFRLVNEQYF; cdr3_nt: TGTGCCAGCAGATTCCGGCTAGTTAACGAGCAGTACTTC
d_call: TRBD1; clone_size: many; j_call: TRBJ1-1; v_call: TRBV5-1; cdr3_aa: CASSQDRVSTEAFF; cdr3_nt: TGCGCCAGCAGCCAGGACAGGGTGTCAACTGAAGCTTTCTTT
d_call: TRBD1; clone_size: many; j_call: TRBJ2-2; v_call: TRBV5-5; cdr3_aa: CASSPTGDPGELFF; cdr3_nt: TGTGCCAGCAGCCCGACAGGGGATCCCGGGGAGCTGTTTTTT
d_call: -; clone_size: -; j_call: TRBJ1-1; v_call: TRBV5-1; cdr3_aa: CASSLAGTYQNTEAFF; cdr3_nt: TGCGCCAGCAGCTTGGCGGGTACGTACCAGAACACTGAAGCTTTCTTT
d_call: -; clone_size: many; j_call: TRBJ1-5; v_call: TRBV6-5; cdr3_aa: CASSYSFGFGGSNQPQHF; cdr3_nt: TGTGCCAGCAGTTACTCGTTCGGTTTCGGGGGAAGCAATCAGCCCCAGCATTTT
d_call: TRBD1; clone_size: many; j_call: TRBJ1-1; v_call: TRBV28; cdr3_aa: CASRRQGRGTEAFF; cdr3_nt: TGTGCCAGCAGAAGACAGGGGCGGGGCACTGAAGCTTTCTTT
d_call: -; clone_size: few; j_call: TRBJ2-1; v_call: TRBV14; cdr3_aa: CASSQQVYNEQFF; cdr3_nt: TGTGCCAGCAGCCAACAGGTGTACAATGAGCAGTTCTTC
d_call: -; clone_size: many; j_call: TRBJ1-1; v_call: TRBV2; cdr3_aa: CASTITGSLKAFF; cdr3_nt: TGTGCCAGCACTATAACAGGGAGTTTGAAAGCTTTCTTT
d_call: TRBD1; clone_size: -; j_call: TRBJ1-1; v_call: TRBV20-1; cdr3_aa: CSPSGDSYLLTEAFF; cdr3_nt: TGCAGTCCTTCGGGGGACAGCTACCTTCTCACTGAAGCTTTCTTT
d_call: -; clone_size: many; j_call: TRBJ2-7; v_call: TRBV12-3/TRBV12-4; cdr3_aa: CATSMGLNSYEQYF; cdr3_nt: TGTGCCACCTCTATGGGCTTAAACTCCTACGAGCAGTACTTC
d_call: -; clone_size: many; j_call: TRBJ1-5; v_call: TRBV6-1; cdr3_aa: CASSEAGGNQPQHF; cdr3_nt: TGTGCCAGCAGTGAAGCGGGAGGAAACCAGCCCCAGCATTTT
d_call: -; clone_size: many; j_call: TRBJ2-5; v_call: TRBV11-2; cdr3_aa: CASRRRARETQYF; cdr3_nt: TGTGCCAGCAGGCGGAGGGCGCGGGAGACCCAGTACTTC
d_call: -; clone_size: few; j_call: TRBJ1-2; v_call: TRBV7-9; cdr3_aa: CASSLGSGGHGYTF; cdr3_nt: TGTGCCAGCAGCTTAGGTTCCGGGGGTCATGGCTACACCTTC
d_call: -; clone_size: -; j_call: TRBJ2-3; v_call: TRBV12-5; cdr3_aa: CASGLETGAFGDTQYF; cdr3_nt: TGTGCTAGTGGTTTGGAGACGGGGGCCTTCGGAGATACGCAGTATTTT
d_call: TRBD1; clone_size: many; j_call: TRBJ1-5; v_call: TRBV5-5; cdr3_aa: CASSLEGAFSQPQHF; cdr3_nt: TGTGCCAGCAGCTTGGAGGGGGCGTTTTCTCAGCCCCAGCATTTT
d_call: -; clone_size: many; j_call: TRBJ2-3; v_call: TRBV4-2; cdr3_aa: CASSSPGGASTDTQYF; cdr3_nt: TGTGCCAGCAGCTCGCCGGGGGGCGCTAGCACAGATACGCAGTATTTT